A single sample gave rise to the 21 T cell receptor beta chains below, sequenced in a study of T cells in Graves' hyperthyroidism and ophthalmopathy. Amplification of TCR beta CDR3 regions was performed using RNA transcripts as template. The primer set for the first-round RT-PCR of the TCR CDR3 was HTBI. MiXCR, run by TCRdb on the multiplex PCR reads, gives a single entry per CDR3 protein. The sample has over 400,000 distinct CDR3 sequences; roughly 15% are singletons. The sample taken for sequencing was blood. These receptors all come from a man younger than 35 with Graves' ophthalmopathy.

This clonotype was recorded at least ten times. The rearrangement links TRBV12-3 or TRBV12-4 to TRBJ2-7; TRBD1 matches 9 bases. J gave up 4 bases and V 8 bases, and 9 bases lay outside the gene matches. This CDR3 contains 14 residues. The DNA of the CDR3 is TGTGCCAGCCGTCTAAGGACAGGGGAATACGAGCAGTACTTC. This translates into CASRLRTGEYEQYF.

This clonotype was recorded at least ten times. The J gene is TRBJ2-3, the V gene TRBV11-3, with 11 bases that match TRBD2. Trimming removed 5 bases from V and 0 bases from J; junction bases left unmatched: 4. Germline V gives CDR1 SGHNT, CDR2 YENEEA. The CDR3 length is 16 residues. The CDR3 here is CASSLGTSGSTDTQYF. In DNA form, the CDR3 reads TGTGCCAGCAGCCTCGGGACTAGCGGAAGCACAGATACGCAGTATTTT.

The CDR3 is CASSQGAPRGPRDSYNEQFF. The CDR3 DNA reads as TGCGCCAGCAGCCAAGGGGCCCCCCGGGGGCCCCGGGACAGCTACAATGAGCAGTTCTTC. The V gene is TRBV4-1, the J gene TRBJ2-1; D possibly corresponds to TRBD1 (7 bases). The CDR3 consists of 20 residues. Trimming cost V 1 base and J 3 bases, with 25 bases left between them. The germline V gene encodes CDR1 MGHRA and CDR2 YSYEKL.

The CDR3 loop is CSARPGQGVRYEQFF. The CDR3, as DNA: TGCAGTGCTAGACCGGGACAGGGGGTTAGGTACGAGCAGTTCTTC. V usage is TRBV20-1 and J usage is TRBJ2-7, with 11 bases lining up with TRBD1. The DNA end lines up better with TRBJ2-1; the J call may be wrong. The CDR3 contains 15 residues. Germline CDR1 is DFQATT and CDR2 is SNEGSKA (reference sequence).

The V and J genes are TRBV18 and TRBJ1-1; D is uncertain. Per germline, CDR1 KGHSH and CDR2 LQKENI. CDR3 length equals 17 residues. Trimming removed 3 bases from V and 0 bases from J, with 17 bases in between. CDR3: CASSPLKGSFMNTEAFF. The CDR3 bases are TGTGCCAGCTCACCTCTAAAGGGTAGCTTCATGAACACTGAAGCTTTCTTT.

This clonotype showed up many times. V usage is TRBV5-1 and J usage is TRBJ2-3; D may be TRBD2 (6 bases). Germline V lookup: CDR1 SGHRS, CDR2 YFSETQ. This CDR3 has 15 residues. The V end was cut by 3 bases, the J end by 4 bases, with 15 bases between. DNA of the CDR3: TGCGCCAGCAGCTCAGTTAGCGGAACGGCAGATACGCAGTATTTT. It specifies CASSSVSGTADTQYF.

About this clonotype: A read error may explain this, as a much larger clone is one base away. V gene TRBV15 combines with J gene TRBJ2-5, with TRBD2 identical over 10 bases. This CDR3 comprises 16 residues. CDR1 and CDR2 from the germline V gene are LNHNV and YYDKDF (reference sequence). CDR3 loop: CATSRDGLAGEEAQYF. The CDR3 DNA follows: TGTGCCACCAGCAGAGATGGCCTAGCGGGAGAAGAGGCCCAGTACTTC.

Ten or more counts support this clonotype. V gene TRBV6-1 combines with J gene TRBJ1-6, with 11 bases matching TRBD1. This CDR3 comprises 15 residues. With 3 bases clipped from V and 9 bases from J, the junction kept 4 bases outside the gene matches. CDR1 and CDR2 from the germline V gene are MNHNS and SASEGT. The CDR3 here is CASSDPGQGGSPLHF. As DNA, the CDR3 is TGTGCCAGCAGTGATCCGGGACAGGGGGGTTCACCCCTCCACTTT.

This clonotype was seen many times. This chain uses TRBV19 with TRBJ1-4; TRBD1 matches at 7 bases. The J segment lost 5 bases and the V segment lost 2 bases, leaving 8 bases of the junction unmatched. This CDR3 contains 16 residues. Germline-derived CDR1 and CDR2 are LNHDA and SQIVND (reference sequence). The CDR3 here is CASSIYGGQNNEKLFF. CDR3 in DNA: TGTGCCAGTAGTATATACGGGGGACAGAACAATGAAAAACTGTTTTTT. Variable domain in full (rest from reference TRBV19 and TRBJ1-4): DGGITQSPKYLFRKEGQNVTLSCEQNLNHDAMYWYRQDPGQGLRLIYYSQIVNDFQKGDIAEGYSVSREKKESFPLTVTSAQKNPTAFYLCASSIYGGQNNEKLFFGSGTQLSVL.

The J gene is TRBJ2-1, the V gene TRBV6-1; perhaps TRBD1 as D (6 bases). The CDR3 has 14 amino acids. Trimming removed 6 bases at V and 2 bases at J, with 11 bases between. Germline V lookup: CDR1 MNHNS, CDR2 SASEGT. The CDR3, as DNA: TGTGCCAGCAGAAGACAGGAGACCTACAATGAGCAGTTCTTC. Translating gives CASRRQETYNEQFF.

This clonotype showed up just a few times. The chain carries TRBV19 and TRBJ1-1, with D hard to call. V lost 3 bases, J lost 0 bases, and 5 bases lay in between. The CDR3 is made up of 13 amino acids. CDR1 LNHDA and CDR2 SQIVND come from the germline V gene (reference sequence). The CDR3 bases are TGTGCCAGTAGTATGTTCCTGAACACTGAAGCTTTCTTT. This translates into CASSMFLNTEAFF.

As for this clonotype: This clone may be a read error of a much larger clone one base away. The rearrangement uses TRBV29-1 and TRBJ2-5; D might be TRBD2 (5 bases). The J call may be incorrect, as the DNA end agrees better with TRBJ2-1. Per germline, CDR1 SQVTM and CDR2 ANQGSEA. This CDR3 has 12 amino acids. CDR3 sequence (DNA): TGCAGCGTGGCGGAGAGCGGAGAGACCCAGTTCTTC. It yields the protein CSVAESGETQFF.

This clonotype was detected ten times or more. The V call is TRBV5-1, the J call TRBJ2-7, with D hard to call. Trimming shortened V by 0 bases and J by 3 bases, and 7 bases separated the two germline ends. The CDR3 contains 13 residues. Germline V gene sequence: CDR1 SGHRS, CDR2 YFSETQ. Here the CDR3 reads CASSLDNIYEQYF. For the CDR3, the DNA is TGCGCCAGCAGCTTGGACAATATCTACGAGCAGTACTTC.

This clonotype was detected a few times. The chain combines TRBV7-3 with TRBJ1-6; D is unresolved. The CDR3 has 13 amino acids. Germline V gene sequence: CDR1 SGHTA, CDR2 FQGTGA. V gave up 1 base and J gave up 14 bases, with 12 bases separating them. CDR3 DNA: TGTGCCAGCAGCTTAAGTGGGGAAGGCACCCTCCACTTT. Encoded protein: CASSLSGEGTLHF.

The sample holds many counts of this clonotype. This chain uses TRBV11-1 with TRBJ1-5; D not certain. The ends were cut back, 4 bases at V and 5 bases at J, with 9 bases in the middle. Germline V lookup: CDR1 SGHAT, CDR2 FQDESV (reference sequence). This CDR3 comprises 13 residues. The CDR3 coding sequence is TGTGCCAGCAGCTGGAACAGAGATCAGCCCCAGCATTTT. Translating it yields CASSWNRDQPQHF.

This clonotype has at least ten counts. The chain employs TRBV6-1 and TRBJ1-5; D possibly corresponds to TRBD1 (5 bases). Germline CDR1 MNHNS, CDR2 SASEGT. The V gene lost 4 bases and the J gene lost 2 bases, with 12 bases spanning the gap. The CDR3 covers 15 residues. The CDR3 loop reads CASSVLGGGNQPQHF. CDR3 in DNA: TGTGCCAGCAGTGTATTGGGGGGAGGCAATCAGCCCCAGCATTTT.

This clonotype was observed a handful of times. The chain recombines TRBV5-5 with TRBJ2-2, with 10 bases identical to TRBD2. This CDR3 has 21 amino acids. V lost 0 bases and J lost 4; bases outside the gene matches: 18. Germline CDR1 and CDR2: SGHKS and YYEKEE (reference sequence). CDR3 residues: CASSLGKRGSGGPGVTGELFF. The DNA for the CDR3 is TGTGCCAGCAGCTTGGGAAAGAGGGGTAGCGGGGGGCCGGGCGTCACCGGGGAGCTGTTTTTT.

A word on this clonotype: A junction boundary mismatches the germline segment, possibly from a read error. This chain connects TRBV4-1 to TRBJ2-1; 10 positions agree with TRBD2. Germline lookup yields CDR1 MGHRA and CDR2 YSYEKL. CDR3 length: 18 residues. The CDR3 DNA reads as TGCGCCAGCAGTCAAGCTGGTCAACTAGCGGGGACCTACAATGAGCAGTTCTTC. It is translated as CASSQAGQLAGTYNEQFF.

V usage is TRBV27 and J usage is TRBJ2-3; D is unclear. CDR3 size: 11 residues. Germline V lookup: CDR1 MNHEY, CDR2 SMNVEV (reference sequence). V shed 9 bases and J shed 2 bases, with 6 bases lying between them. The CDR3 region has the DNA TGTGCCAGAACACTCACAGATACGCAGTATTTT. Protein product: CARTLTDTQYF.

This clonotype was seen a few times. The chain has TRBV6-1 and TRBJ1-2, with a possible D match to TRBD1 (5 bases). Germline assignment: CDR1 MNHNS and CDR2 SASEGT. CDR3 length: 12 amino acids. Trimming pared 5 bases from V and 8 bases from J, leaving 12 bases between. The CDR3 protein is CASSSGAKGYTF. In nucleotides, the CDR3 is TGTGCCAGCAGTTCCGGGGCTAAAGGCTACACCTTC.

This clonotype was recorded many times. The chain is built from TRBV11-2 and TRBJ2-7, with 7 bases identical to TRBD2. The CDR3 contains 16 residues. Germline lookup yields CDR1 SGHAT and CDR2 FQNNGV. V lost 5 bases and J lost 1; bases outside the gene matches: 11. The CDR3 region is CASSLAPAGQSYEQYF. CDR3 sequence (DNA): TGTGCCAGCAGCCTAGCCCCAGCGGGGCAGTCCTACGAGCAGTACTTC.